This TCR beta chain originates from a study of T cell responses to AZD1222 COVID-19 vaccine. Study-level findings and limits: Spike-specific TCR breadth and depth rose after two AZD1222 doses. Reports indicate that nearly half of spike-specific TCRs are directed at unmutated variant regions. Among vaccine-associated CD4 TCRs, coverage spanned spike, with dominance at 160-218 and 743-854.

CDR3 size: 15 residues. CDR1 and CDR2 from the germline V gene are SGHRS and YFSETQ. V gave up 3 bases and J gave up 2 bases; unmatched junction bases: 4. The data were produced by immunoSEQ multiplex PCR, yet TCRdb's version contains in-frame clones alone and is incomplete. The profile covers about 160,000 clones, with approximately 90% appearing a single time and roughly 4.3% taken by the ten largest. This clone came up once. Its specificity is not known. This sequence was found in an adult in good health. Sample: peripheral blood, taken on day 0 of MenACWY control vaccination. The chain recombines TRBV5-1 with TRBJ1-5; TRBD1 agrees at 8 bases. CDR3 sequence: CASSSPDRGNQPQHF. The CDR3 DNA follows: TGCGCCAGCAGCTCCCCGGACAGGGGCAATCAGCCCCAGCATTTT.